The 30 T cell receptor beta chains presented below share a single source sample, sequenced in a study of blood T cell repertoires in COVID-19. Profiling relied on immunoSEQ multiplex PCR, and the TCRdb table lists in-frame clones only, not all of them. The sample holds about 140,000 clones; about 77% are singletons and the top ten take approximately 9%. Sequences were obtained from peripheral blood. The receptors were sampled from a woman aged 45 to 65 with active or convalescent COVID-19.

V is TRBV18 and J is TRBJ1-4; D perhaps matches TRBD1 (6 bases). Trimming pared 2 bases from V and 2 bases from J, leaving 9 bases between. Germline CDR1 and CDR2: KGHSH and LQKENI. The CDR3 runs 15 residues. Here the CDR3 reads CASSPTRGTNEKLFF. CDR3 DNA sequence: TGTGCCAGCTCACCAACGAGGGGGACTAATGAAAAACTGTTTTTT. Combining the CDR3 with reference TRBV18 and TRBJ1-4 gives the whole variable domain NAGVMQNPRHLVRRRGQEARLRCSPMKGHSHVYWYRQLPEEGLKFMVYLQKENIIDESGMPKERFSAEFPKEGPSILRIQQVVRGDSAAYFCASSPTRGTNEKLFFGSGTQLSVL.

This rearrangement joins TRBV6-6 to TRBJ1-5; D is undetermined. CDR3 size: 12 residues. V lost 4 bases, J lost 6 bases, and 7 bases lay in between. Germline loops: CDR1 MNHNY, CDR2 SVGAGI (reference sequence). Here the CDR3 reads CASSLPGQPQHF. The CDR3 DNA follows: TGTGCCAGCAGTTTACCGGGTCAGCCCCAGCATTTT.

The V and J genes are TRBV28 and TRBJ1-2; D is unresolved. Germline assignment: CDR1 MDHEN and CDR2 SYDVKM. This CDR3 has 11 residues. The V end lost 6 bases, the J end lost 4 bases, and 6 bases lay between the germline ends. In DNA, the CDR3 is TGTGCCAGCAGCCGGGGCTATGGCTACACCTTC. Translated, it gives CASSRGYGYTF.

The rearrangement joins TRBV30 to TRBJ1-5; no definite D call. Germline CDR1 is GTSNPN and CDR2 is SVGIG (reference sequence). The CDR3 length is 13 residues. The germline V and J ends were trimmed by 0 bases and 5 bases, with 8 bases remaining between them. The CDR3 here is CAWSVREDQPQHF. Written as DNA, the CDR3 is TGTGCCTGGAGTGTACGCGAGGATCAGCCCCAGCATTTT.

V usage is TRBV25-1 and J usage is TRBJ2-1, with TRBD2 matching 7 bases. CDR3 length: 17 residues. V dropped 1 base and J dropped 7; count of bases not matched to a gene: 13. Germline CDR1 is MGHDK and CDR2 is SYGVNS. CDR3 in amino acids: CASSESDLADLWNEQFF. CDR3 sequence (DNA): TGTGCCAGCAGTGAATCCGACCTAGCGGACCTCTGGAATGAGCAGTTCTTC.

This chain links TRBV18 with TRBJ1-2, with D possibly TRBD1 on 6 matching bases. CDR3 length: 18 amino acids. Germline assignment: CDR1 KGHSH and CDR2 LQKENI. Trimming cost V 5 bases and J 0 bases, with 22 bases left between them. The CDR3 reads CASSSLEDSLIPNYGYTF. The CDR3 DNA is TGTGCCAGCTCATCCCTAGAGGACAGCTTAATCCCTAACTATGGCTACACCTTC.

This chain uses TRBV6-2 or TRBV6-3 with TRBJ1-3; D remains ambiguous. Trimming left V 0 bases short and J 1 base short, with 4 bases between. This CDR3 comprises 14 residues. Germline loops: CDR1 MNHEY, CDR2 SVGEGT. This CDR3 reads CASSYSESGNTIYF. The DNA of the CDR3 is TGTGCCAGCAGTTACTCAGAGTCTGGAAACACCATATATTTT.

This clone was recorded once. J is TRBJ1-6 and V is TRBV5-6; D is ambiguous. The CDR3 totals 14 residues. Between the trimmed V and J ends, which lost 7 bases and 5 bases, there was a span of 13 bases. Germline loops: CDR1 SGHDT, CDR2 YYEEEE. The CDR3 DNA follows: TGTGCCAGCCTCTCCAGTTTTAATAATTCACCCCTCCACTTT. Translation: CASLSSFNNSPLHF.

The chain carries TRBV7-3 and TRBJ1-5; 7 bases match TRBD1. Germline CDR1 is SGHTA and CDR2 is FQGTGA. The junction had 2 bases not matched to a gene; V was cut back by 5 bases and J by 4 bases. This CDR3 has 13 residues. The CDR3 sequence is CASSLDRNQPQHF. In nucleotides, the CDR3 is TGTGCCAGCAGCCTGGACAGGAATCAGCCCCAGCATTTT.

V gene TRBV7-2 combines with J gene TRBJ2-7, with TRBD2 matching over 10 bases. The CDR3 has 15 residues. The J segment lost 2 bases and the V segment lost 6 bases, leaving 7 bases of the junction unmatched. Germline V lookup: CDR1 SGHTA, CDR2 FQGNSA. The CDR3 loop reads CASSISGGWAYEQYF. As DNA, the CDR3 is TGTGCCAGCAGTATTAGCGGGGGGTGGGCCTACGAGCAGTACTTC. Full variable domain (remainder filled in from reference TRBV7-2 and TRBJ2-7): GAGVSQSPSNKVTEKGKDVELRCDPISGHTALYWYRQSLGQGLEFLIYFQGNSAPDKSGLPSDRFSAERTGGSVSTLTIQRTQQEDSAVYLCASSISGGWAYEQYFGPGTRLTVT.

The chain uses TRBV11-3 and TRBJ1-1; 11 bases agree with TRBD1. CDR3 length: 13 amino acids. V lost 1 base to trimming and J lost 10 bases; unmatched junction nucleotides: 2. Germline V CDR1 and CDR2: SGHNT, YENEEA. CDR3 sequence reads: CASSLGTGGPAFF. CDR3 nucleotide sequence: TGTGCCAGCAGCTTAGGGACAGGGGGCCCAGCTTTCTTT.

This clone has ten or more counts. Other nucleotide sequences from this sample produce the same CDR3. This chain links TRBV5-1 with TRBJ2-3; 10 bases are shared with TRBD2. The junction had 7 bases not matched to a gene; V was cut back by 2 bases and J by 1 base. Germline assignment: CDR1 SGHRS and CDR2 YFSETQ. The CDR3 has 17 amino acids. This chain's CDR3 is CASSLEGTSVRTDTQYF. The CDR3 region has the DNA TGCGCCAGCAGCTTAGAGGGGACTAGCGTACGCACAGATACGCAGTATTTT.

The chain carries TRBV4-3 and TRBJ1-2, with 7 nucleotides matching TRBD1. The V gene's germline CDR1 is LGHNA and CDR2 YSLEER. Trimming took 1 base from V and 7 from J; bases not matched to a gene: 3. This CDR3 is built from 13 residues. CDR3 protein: CASSQVAGGGYTF. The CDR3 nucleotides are TGCGCCAGCAGCCAAGTCGCAGGGGGTGGCTACACCTTC.

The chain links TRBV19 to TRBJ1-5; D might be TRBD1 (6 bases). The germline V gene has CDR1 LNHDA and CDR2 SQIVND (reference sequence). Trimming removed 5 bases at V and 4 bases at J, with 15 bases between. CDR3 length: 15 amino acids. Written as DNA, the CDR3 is TGTGCCAGTAGTCGACAGGTAACCAATAATCAGCCCCAGCATTTT. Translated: CASSRQVTNNQPQHF.

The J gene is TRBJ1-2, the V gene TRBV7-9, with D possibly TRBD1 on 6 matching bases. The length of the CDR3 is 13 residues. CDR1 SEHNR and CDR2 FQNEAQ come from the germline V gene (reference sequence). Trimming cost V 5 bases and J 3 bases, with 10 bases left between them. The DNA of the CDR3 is TGTGCCAGCAGCCAGACAGGCGACTATGGCTACACCTTC. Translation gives CASSQTGDYGYTF.

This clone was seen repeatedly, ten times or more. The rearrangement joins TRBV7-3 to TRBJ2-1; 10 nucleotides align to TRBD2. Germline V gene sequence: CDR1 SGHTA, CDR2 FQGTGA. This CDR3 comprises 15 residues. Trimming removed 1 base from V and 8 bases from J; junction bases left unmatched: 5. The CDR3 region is CASSLKAGGMDEQFF. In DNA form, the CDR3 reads TGTGCCAGCAGCTTAAAAGCGGGGGGGATGGATGAGCAGTTCTTC.

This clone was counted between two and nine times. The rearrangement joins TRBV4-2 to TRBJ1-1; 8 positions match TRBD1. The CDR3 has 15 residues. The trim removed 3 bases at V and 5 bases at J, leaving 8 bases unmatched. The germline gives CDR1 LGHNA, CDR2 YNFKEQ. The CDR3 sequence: CASSHLGQGGTEAFF. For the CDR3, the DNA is TGTGCCAGCAGCCACCTAGGACAGGGAGGGACTGAAGCTTTCTTT.

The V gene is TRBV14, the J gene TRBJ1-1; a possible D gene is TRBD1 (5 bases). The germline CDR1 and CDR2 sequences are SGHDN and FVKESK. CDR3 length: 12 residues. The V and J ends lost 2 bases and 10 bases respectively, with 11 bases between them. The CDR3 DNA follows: TGTGCCAGCAGCCAATTCAGGGTGGCAGCTTTCTTT. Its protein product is CASSQFRVAAFF.

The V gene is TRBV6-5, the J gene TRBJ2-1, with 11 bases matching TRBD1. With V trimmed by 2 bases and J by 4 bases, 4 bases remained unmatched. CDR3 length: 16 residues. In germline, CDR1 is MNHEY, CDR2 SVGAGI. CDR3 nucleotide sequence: TGTGCCAGCAGTTACCAGGGGACAGGGGGTTACAATGAGCAGTTCTTC. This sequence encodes CASSYQGTGGYNEQFF.

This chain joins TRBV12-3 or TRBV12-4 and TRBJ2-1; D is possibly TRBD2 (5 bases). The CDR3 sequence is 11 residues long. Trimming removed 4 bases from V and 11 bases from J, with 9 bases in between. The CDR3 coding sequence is TGTGCCAGCAGTTCGACGGGGAAGCAGTTCTTC. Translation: CASSSTGKQFF.

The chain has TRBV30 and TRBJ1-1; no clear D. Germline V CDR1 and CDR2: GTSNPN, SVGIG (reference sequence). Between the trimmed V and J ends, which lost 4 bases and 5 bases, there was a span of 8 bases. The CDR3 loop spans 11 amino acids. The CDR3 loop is CAWKRVTEAFF. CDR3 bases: TGTGCCTGGAAGCGGGTGACTGAAGCTTTCTTT.

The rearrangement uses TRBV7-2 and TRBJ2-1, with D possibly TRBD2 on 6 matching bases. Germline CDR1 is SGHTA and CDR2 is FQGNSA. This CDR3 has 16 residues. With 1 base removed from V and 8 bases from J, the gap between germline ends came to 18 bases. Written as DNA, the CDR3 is TGTGCCAGCAGCTTAGAGGGGAACGCGGGAATCGATGAGCAGTTCTTC. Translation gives CASSLEGNAGIDEQFF.

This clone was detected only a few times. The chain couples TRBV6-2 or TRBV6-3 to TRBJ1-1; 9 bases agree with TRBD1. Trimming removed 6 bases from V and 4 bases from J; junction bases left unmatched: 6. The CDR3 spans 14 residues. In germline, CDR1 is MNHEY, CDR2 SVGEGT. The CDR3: CASSQQGASTEAFF. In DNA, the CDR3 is TGTGCCAGCAGCCAACAGGGGGCTAGCACTGAAGCTTTCTTT.

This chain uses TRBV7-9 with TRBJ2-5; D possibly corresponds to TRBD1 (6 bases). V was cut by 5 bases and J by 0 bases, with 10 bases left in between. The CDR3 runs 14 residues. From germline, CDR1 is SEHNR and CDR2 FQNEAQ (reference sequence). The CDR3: CASSRQAHQETQYF. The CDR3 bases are TGTGCCAGCAGCCGACAGGCCCACCAAGAGACCCAGTACTTC.

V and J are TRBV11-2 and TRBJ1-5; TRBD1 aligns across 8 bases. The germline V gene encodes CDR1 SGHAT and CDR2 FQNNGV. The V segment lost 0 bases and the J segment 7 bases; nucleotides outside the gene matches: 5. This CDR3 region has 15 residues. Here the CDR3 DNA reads TGTGCCAGCAGCTTAGATGGACAGGGAATGCAGCCCCAGCATTTT. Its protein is CASSLDGQGMQPQHF.

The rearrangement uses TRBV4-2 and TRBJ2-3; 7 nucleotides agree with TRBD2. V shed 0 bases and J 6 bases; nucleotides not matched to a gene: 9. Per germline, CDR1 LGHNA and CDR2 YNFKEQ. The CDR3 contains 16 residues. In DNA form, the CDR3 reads TGTGCCAGCAGCCAAGATCGAAGTAGCGGGCGGGATACGCAGTATTTT. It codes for CASSQDRSSGRDTQYF.

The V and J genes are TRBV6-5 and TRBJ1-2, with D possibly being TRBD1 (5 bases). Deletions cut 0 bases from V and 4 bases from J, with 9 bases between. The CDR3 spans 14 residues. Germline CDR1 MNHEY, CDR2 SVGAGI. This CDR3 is CASSYSGGTYGYTF. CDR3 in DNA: TGTGCCAGCAGTTACTCTGGGGGGACCTATGGCTACACCTTC.

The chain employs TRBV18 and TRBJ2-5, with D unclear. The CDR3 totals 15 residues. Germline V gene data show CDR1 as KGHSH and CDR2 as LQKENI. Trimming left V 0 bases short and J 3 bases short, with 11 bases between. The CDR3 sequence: CASSPPGGKKETQYF. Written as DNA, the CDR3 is TGTGCCAGCTCACCACCTGGCGGCAAGAAAGAGACCCAGTACTTC. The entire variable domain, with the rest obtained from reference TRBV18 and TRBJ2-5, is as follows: NAGVMQNPRHLVRRRGQEARLRCSPMKGHSHVYWYRQLPEEGLKFMVYLQKENIIDESGMPKERFSAEFPKEGPSILRIQQVVRGDSAAYFCASSPPGGKKETQYFGPGTRLLVL.

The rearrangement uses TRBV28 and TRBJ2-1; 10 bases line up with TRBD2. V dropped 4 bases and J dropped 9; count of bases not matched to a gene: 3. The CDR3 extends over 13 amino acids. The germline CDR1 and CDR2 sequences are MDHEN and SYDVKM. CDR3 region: CASSSRLAGEQFF. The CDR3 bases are TGTGCCAGCAGTTCTCGACTAGCGGGTGAGCAGTTCTTC.

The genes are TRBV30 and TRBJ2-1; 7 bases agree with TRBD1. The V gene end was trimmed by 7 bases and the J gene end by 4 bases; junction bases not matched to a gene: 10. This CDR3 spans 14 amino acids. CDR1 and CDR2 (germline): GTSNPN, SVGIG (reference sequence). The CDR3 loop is CASFPGQIYNEQFF. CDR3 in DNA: TGTGCCTCCTTCCCGGGACAGATATACAATGAGCAGTTCTTC.